The 28 T cell receptor beta chains presented below share a single source sample, sequenced in a study of blood T cell repertoires in COVID-19. Sequencing was performed with immunoSEQ multiplex PCR; in TCRdb, only in-frame clones are kept and a portion is missing. This sample has over 600,000 clones, with about nine tenths found just once. Sequenced input: peripheral blood. Receptors were obtained from a woman aged 18-29 years with acute or convalescent COVID-19.

The rearrangement joins TRBV9 to TRBJ2-5; possible D gene TRBD2, 6 bases. Germline CDR1 and CDR2: SGDLS and YYNGEE. Trimming pared 2 bases from V and 4 bases from J, leaving 21 bases between. This CDR3 region has 17 residues. The CDR3 coding sequence is TGTGCCAGCAGCGTTAGTGAGGAACCGCGGGGTCGAGAGACCCAGTACTTC. It codes for CASSVSEEPRGRETQYF.

The CDR3 protein is CASSLNKVDRGGNEQFF. The CDR3 bases are TGTGCCAGCAGCTTAAATAAGGTTGACAGGGGAGGCAATGAGCAGTTCTTC. The chain recombines TRBV11-2 with TRBJ2-1, with 8 positions matching TRBD1. Looked up from germline, CDR1 is SGHAT and CDR2 is FQNNGV. This CDR3 is 17 amino acids long. The V segment lost 2 bases and the J segment 6 bases; nucleotides outside the gene matches: 12.

The chain has TRBV4-1 and TRBJ2-3, with TRBD2 matching over 7 bases. This CDR3 has 16 residues. The junction had 7 bases not matched to a gene; V was cut back by 1 base and J by 3 bases. Looked up from germline, CDR1 is MGHRA and CDR2 is YSYEKL. The CDR3 is CASSQAAGVDTDTQYF. CDR3 sequence (DNA): TGCGCCAGCAGCCAAGCCGCGGGGGTGGATACAGATACGCAGTATTTT.

This chain connects TRBV27 to TRBJ1-1; maybe TRBD1 (6 bases). V dropped 5 bases and J dropped 5 bases, with 15 bases sitting between them. There are 14 residues in the CDR3. Germline V gives CDR1 MNHEY, CDR2 SMNVEV (reference sequence). CDR3 loop: CASSPQGRGTEAFF. In nucleotides, the CDR3 is TGTGCCAGCAGTCCCCAGGGGCGAGGGACTGAAGCTTTCTTT.

This chain links TRBV9 with TRBJ2-6, with 9 bases matching TRBD1. The germline V gene has CDR1 SGDLS and CDR2 YYNGEE. The CDR3 length is 18 residues. Trimming took 2 bases from V and 1 from J; bases not matched to a gene: 7. DNA for the CDR3: TGTGCCAGCAGCGTGGGGACAGGGAAATGGTCTGGGGCCAACGTCCTGACTTTC. It is translated as CASSVGTGKWSGANVLTF.

The chain joins TRBV6-5 to TRBJ2-7; D not certain. The CDR3 covers 14 residues. Germline lookup yields CDR1 MNHEY and CDR2 SVGAGI. Trimming pared 6 bases from V and 0 bases from J, leaving 12 bases between. DNA for the CDR3: TGTGCCAGCAGCGCCCCTCCAGGCTCCTACGAGCAGTACTTC. This gives the protein CASSAPPGSYEQYF.

The chain recombines TRBV3-1 (or the pseudogene TRBV3-2) with TRBJ2-2; 8 bases align to TRBD2. In germline, CDR1 is LGHDT, CDR2 YNNKEL (reference sequence). V lost 2 bases, J lost 4 bases, and 6 bases stayed unmatched. The CDR3 has 16 residues. As DNA, the CDR3 is TGTGCCAGCAGCCAAAACCCGGGGGGGCGCACCGGGGAGCTGTTTTTT. This codes for CASSQNPGGRTGELFF.

The V and J genes are TRBV11-3 and TRBJ1-1; a weak D match, TRBD1 (6 bases). The germline CDR1 and CDR2 sequences are SGHNT and YENEEA. Trimming took 4 bases from V and 1 from J, leaving 10 bases between them. The CDR3 spans 14 residues. CDR3 protein: CASSSDSPNTEAFF. The DNA for the CDR3 is TGTGCCAGCAGCTCGGACAGCCCGAACACTGAAGCTTTCTTT. Filled out from reference TRBV11-3 and TRBJ1-1, the complete variable domain reads EAGVVQSPRYKIIEKKQPVAFWCNPISGHNTLYWYLQNLGQGPELLIRYENEEAVDDSQLPKDRFSAERLKGVDSTLKIQPAELGDSAVYLCASSSDSPNTEAFFGQGTRLTVV.

The CDR3 loop reads CASGLASGNAWGYTF. The CDR3 nucleotides are TGTGCTAGTGGTTTGGCTTCCGGGAACGCGTGGGGCTACACCTTC. The gene calls are TRBV12-5 and TRBJ1-2; D gene ambiguous. The CDR3 runs to 15 residues. Germline assignment: CDR1 LGHNT and CDR2 FRNRAP. V lost 1 base, J lost 8 bases, and 17 bases lay in between.

V usage is TRBV25-1 and J usage is TRBJ1-1; D not certain. The CDR3 is made up of 15 amino acids. The V gene lost 3 bases and the J gene lost 4 bases, with 15 bases spanning the gap. The germline CDR1 and CDR2 sequences are MGHDK and SYGVNS. The CDR3 DNA sequence: TGTGCCAGCAGTGATGGGCAGCTCCTGGGCACTGAAGCTTTCTTT. Residues: CASSDGQLLGTEAFF.

This chain joins TRBV3-1 (or the pseudogene TRBV3-2) and TRBJ1-3; 10 bases are a match to TRBD1. The CDR3 totals 16 residues. V was pared by 4 bases and J by 1 base, with 4 bases of the junction left unmatched. CDR1 is LGHDT, CDR2 YNNKEL, per germline (reference sequence). The CDR3 DNA is TGTGCCAGCAGCCGGGCGGGACAGGGGTCTGGAAACACCATATATTTT. It codes for CASSRAGQGSGNTIYF.

J is TRBJ1-6 and V is TRBV5-5, with D unclear. Germline values: CDR1 SGHKS, CDR2 YYEKEE (reference sequence). Trimming shortened V by 4 bases and J by 0 bases, and 5 bases separated the two germline ends. The CDR3 consists of 14 residues. CDR3 sequence reads: CASSPSSYNSPLHF. CDR3 in DNA: TGTGCCAGCAGCCCGAGCTCCTATAATTCACCCCTCCACTTT.

The V gene is TRBV5-6, the J gene TRBJ2-7; perhaps TRBD2 as D (6 bases). V was pared by 4 bases and J by 7 bases, with 15 bases between. The CDR3 is 13 residues long. The germline CDR1 and CDR2 sequences are SGHDT and YYEEEE. The chain's CDR3 is CASSLGGLGEQYF. CDR3 nucleotides: TGTGCCAGCAGCCTCGGAGGGCTTGGGGAGCAGTACTTC.

The chain couples TRBV6-5 to TRBJ1-1; D call uncertain. Trimming took off 6 bases at V and 2 bases at J, with 10 bases between the two ends. CDR1 and CDR2 (germline): MNHEY, SVGAGI. The CDR3 covers 13 residues. The CDR3 DNA is TGTGCCAGCAGCAACTCCCGTAACACTGAAGCTTTCTTT. It codes for CASSNSRNTEAFF.

The chain combines TRBV19 with TRBJ1-5, with a possible D match to TRBD1 (5 bases). V lost 4 bases and J 7 bases, leaving 14 bases between the germline ends. From germline, CDR1 is LNHDA and CDR2 SQIVND (reference sequence). The CDR3 covers 14 residues. The CDR3 DNA follows: TGTGCCAGTAGTACCCAGGGCCTGGGACAGCCCCAGCATTTT. It is translated as CASSTQGLGQPQHF.

The chain uses TRBV7-6 and TRBJ1-2, with 10 positions matching TRBD1. The CDR3 covers 17 residues. The germline CDR1 and CDR2 sequences are SGHVS and FNYEAQ. With 2 bases clipped from V and 5 bases from J, the junction kept 11 bases outside the gene matches. CDR3: CASSLLTEGQGLYGYTF. The CDR3 region has the DNA TGTGCCAGCAGCTTACTTACGGAGGGACAGGGGCTGTATGGCTACACCTTC.

This rearrangement joins TRBV6-5 to TRBJ2-7, with D unresolved. The germline CDR1 and CDR2 sequences are MNHEY and SVGAGI. V was shortened by 8 bases and J by 7 bases, with 15 bases between the two germline ends. This CDR3 has 12 residues. The CDR3 reads CASSNSRGEQYF. The CDR3 DNA is TGTGCCAGCTCGAACAGTCGTGGGGAGCAGTACTTC.

This chain uses TRBV11-2 with TRBJ1-1; 8 nucleotides align to TRBD1. V lost 5 bases, J lost 1 base, and 6 bases stayed unmatched. Germline-derived CDR1 and CDR2 are SGHAT and FQNNGV. This CDR3 has 15 residues. The CDR3 DNA sequence: TGTGCCAGCAGCCAACTGACAGGGGAGAACACTGAAGCTTTCTTT. Protein sequence: CASSQLTGENTEAFF.

The rearrangement uses TRBV28 and TRBJ2-4; D may be TRBD1 (6 bases). The CDR3 extends over 13 amino acids. Trimming took 5 bases from V and 5 from J, leaving 10 bases between them. Germline V gene data show CDR1 as MDHEN and CDR2 as SYDVKM. The CDR3 here is CASSGDNQNIQYF. The CDR3 DNA reads as TGTGCCAGCAGTGGGGACAACCAAAACATTCAGTACTTC.

This chain links TRBV6-5 with TRBJ1-2; D ambiguous. Trimming removed 7 bases from V and 2 bases from J, with 14 bases in between. Germline V CDR1 and CDR2: MNHEY, SVGAGI. The CDR3 is 14 residues long. The CDR3 here is CASIYSHLNYGYTF. The CDR3 DNA sequence: TGTGCCAGCATCTACAGCCATCTCAACTATGGCTACACCTTC.

The chain is built from TRBV2 and TRBJ1-6; 9 positions match TRBD1. Germline V gives CDR1 SNHLY, CDR2 FYNNEI. The length of the CDR3 is 13 residues. V lost 9 bases, J lost 8 bases, and 5 bases stayed unmatched. CDR3 loop: CARSGQGDSPLHF. CDR3 coding DNA: TGTGCCAGGTCGGGACAGGGAGATTCACCCCTCCACTTT.

This clone occurred once. The J gene is TRBJ1-1, the V gene TRBV24-1, with D maybe TRBD1 (6 bases). V dropped 3 bases and J dropped 11 bases, with 15 bases sitting between them. Germline CDR1 and CDR2: KGHDR and SFDVKD. The CDR3 is 13 amino acids. This CDR3 is CATSDGAQGRAFF. The CDR3 DNA follows: TGTGCCACCAGTGATGGTGCACAGGGTAGGGCTTTCTTT.

The chain has TRBV7-2 and TRBJ1-5; maybe TRBD1 (6 bases). The V end lost 1 base, the J end lost 6 bases, and 10 bases lay between the germline ends. The CDR3 contains 14 residues. Looked up from germline, CDR1 is SGHTA and CDR2 is FQGNSA. CDR3: CASSLVGRGQPQHF. The CDR3 region has the DNA TGTGCCAGCAGCTTAGTGGGCAGGGGTCAGCCCCAGCATTTT.

The rearrangement links TRBV28 to TRBJ1-3; TRBD1 matches 9 bases. There are 17 residues in the CDR3. Germline loops: CDR1 MDHEN, CDR2 SYDVKM. J gave up 1 base and V 7 bases, and 11 bases lay outside the gene matches. CDR3: CASTTGTGWLSGNTIYF. CDR3 nucleotide sequence: TGTGCCAGCACCACCGGGACAGGGTGGCTTTCTGGAAACACCATATATTTT.

Here the CDR3 reads CASSDGGRYTF. The CDR3 DNA sequence: TGCGCCAGCAGTGATGGGGGCCGCTACACCTTC. The chain recombines TRBV10-2 with TRBJ1-2; TRBD1 is a possible D gene (6 bases). The germline V and J ends were trimmed by 3 bases and 9 bases, with 8 bases remaining between them. Germline values: CDR1 WSHSY, CDR2 SAAADI. CDR3 length: 11 amino acids.

The V gene is TRBV3-1 (or the pseudogene TRBV3-2), the J gene TRBJ2-2; tentatively, D is TRBD2 (6 bases). CDR1 and CDR2 from the germline V gene are LGHDT and YNNKEL (reference sequence). V lost 3 bases and J lost 2, with 16 bases in between. This CDR3 region has 17 residues. The CDR3 is CASSHRTFGGNTGELFF. CDR3 DNA: TGTGCCAGCAGCCATCGTACGTTCGGGGGTAACACCGGGGAGCTGTTTTTT.

The V gene is TRBV6-1, the J gene TRBJ1-5; D gene uncertain. The CDR3 loop spans 14 amino acids. Trimming took off 1 base at V and 9 bases at J, with 13 bases between the two ends. Germline CDR1 and CDR2: MNHNS and SASEGT. As DNA, the CDR3 is TGTGCCAGCAGTGAAGGGACGGGGAGTGGGCCCCAGCATTTT. Protein product: CASSEGTGSGPQHF.

This sequence joins TRBV4-2 and TRBJ2-2; 7 bases align to TRBD2. This CDR3 spans 16 amino acids. Germline trimming cut 2 bases from V and 4 bases from J; bases unmatched to any gene: 7. Per germline, CDR1 LGHNA and CDR2 YNFKEQ. The CDR3 nucleotides are TGTGCCAGCAGCCAAATAATCTCGGGGGGCACCGGGGAGCTGTTTTTT. Amino acids: CASSQIISGGTGELFF.